This is a list of T cell receptor beta chains from one sample in a study of CD8 T cells in ankylosing spondylitis. In TCRdb, the 5' RACE reads were re-called with MiXCR into one record per CDR3 protein. The sample records some 220,000 distinct CDR3 sequences, about 7.3% being singletons. The sequencing sample was made of blood, either unsorted or a sorted T cell fraction (not recorded which). The receptors here all came from a male donor with ankylosing spondylitis. The CDR3 runs from the conserved cysteine through the conserved F or W. The D gene is left open where the match is weak. For some rows the clone size is stated as once, few or many, or as a class when expanded; others skip it.

TGTGCCAGCAGTTTTCGGACAGGGATACCCTACGAGCAGTACTTC,CASSFRTGIPYEQYF,TRBJ2-7,TRBV28,TRBD1,many
TGTGCCAGCGTAGACCCGTCCCTATTTCAAGAGACCCAGTACTTC,CASVDPSLFQETQYF,TRBJ2-5,TRBV3-1,-,many
TGTGCCAGCAGTTTATCTGGGGCGAGCTATGGCTACACCTTC,CASSLSGASYGYTF,TRBJ1-2,TRBV28,-,many
TGCAGCGTCGAGGGAAACTATGGCTACACCTTC,CSVEGNYGYTF,TRBJ1-2,TRBV29-1,-,many
TGTGCCAGCAGCGTAGGTGGCAGGGGGAATTATGGCTACACCTTC,CASSVGGRGNYGYTF,TRBJ1-2,TRBV9,TRBD1,many
TGTGCCAGCAGCTTAGCGGACAGGGGGTTCAATCAGCCCCAGCATTTT,CASSLADRGFNQPQHF,TRBJ1-5,TRBV7-9,TRBD1,many
TGTGCCAGCAGTTACGCCCGGACCGAGCAGTACTTC,CASSYARTEQYF,TRBJ2-7,TRBV6-2/TRBV6-3,-,many
TGCAGCGCACTAGTAGGGCGGGCAACAAGCTCCTACAATGAGCAGTTCTTC,CSALVGRATSSYNEQFF,TRBJ2-1,TRBV29-1,-,many
TGTGCCAGCCGTCCTTGGAAGGCTGGGTTCACTGAAGCTTTCTTT,CASRPWKAGFTEAFF,TRBJ1-1,TRBV28,-,many
TGCGCCAGCAGCTCTCGACAGGGGGCAGCTGAGCAGTTCTTC,CASSSRQGAAEQFF,TRBJ2-1,TRBV5-1,TRBD1,many
TGTGCCACCAGTGATTTGGGGGCAGCGACCTCTGGGGCCAACGTCCTGACTTTC,CATSDLGAATSGANVLTF,TRBJ2-6,TRBV24-1,-,few
TGTGCCAGCAGCTTGTACTCGGGCAATCAGCCCCAGCATTTT,CASSLYSGNQPQHF,TRBJ1-5,TRBV7-8,-,many
TGTGCCACCAGTTTCGCGGTGAGCACAGATACGCAGTATTTT,CATSFAVSTDTQYF,TRBJ2-3,TRBV15,-,many
TGCAGTGCTGGGAGGTCGGGGGCTAGGGAGCAGTACTTC,CSAGRSGAREQYF,TRBJ2-7,TRBV20-1,-,many
TGTGCCAGCAAACTAGCGGCAATCTCCTACGAGCAGTACTTC,CASKLAAISYEQYF,TRBJ2-7,TRBV11-2,TRBD2,few
TGCAGTGCCGCTATGCCCCTCAGGGGGCGCGGCTATGGCTACACCTTC,CSAAMPLRGRGYGYTF,TRBJ1-2,TRBV20-1,TRBD1,-
TGTGCCAGCGGAGGGACAGGGCCTACAGGTACGCAGTATTTT,CASGGTGPTGTQYF,TRBJ2-3,TRBV6-1,TRBD1,-
TGCAGTGCTAGAGACCATCGTTTAGTGGGGATAGTTCGAGAGCAGTACTTC,CSARDHRLVGIVREQYF,TRBJ2-7,TRBV20-1,-,many
TGTGCCAGCAGTTTACGACTAGCGGGAGGGCCCGAGCAGTTCTTC,CASSLRLAGGPEQFF,TRBJ2-1,TRBV27,TRBD2,few
TGTGCCTTCAGTTTAGCAATCGATCTAGCGGGTCGCACCGGGGAGCTGTTTTTT,CAFSLAIDLAGRTGELFF,TRBJ2-2,TRBV12-3/TRBV12-4,TRBD2,-
TGCAGTGCTTCCGACAGGAACATTTTCTCTGGGGCCAACGTCCTGACTTTC,CSASDRNIFSGANVLTF,TRBJ2-6,TRBV20-1,-,many
TGCAGCGTAGTAGATCCGGGGGCTAACTATGGCTACACCTTC,CSVVDPGANYGYTF,TRBJ1-2,TRBV29-1,-,few
TGTGCCATCAGTGACCAGAACACCGGGGAGCTGTTTTTT,CAISDQNTGELFF,TRBJ2-2,TRBV10-3,-,few
TGCAGTGCTAGGGATGTGGATAGCAATCAGCCCCAGCATTTT,CSARDVDSNQPQHF,TRBJ1-5,TRBV20-1,-,many
TGTGCCAGCAGTGAAGAGGGACTAGCGGAATCCTACGAGCAGTACTTC,CASSEEGLAESYEQYF,TRBJ2-7,TRBV2,TRBD2,few
TGTGCCAGCAGGCAGGGGCCTGGGGACACTGAAGCTTTCTTT,CASRQGPGDTEAFF,TRBJ1-1,TRBV6-4,-,-
TGTGCCAGCAGCTTAGTAAGCGGGGGACTGCTAAGGCCTAATGAGCAGTTCTTC,CASSLVSGGLLRPNEQFF,TRBJ2-1,TRBV11-2,TRBD2,-
TGTGCCAGCAGCGTATATGAGCGACCGAACACCGGGGAGCTGTTTTTT,CASSVYERPNTGELFF,TRBJ2-2,TRBV9,-,many
TGTGCCAGCAGTTCGGGGTACAATGAGCAGTTCTTC,CASSSGYNEQFF,TRBJ2-1,TRBV7-9,-,many
TGCGCCAGCAGCCTAAGACCCGGACTAGCGGGGATACTACTCGGCTCCTACAATGAGCAGTTCTTC,CASSLRPGLAGILLGSYNEQFF,TRBJ2-1,TRBV5-1,TRBD2,many
TGTGCCAGCAGCGTAGCGGACGCGAGCACCTACGAGCAGTACTTC,CASSVADASTYEQYF,TRBJ2-7,TRBV9,-,many
TGTGCCAGCAGCTCCGGACTCGTGCTCGTCACAGATACGCAGTATTTT,CASSSGLVLVTDTQYF,TRBJ2-3,TRBV7-2,-,many
TGTGCCAGCAGTGCTTGGGACCGAACCGAGCAAGCTTTCTTT,CASSAWDRTEQAFF,TRBJ1-1,TRBV25-1,-,many
TGTGCCAGCAGTTTACGCGGGGGAATTAACAATGAGCAGTTCTTC,CASSLRGGINNEQFF,TRBJ2-1,TRBV12-3/TRBV12-4,TRBD2,many
TGCAGCGTTCTCTACCGGGACAGGGGGCGGGAAAACACTGAAGCTTTCTTT,CSVLYRDRGRENTEAFF,TRBJ1-1,TRBV29-1,TRBD1,many
TGTGCCAGCAGCCAAGACATTCGCTCCTACGAGCAGTACTTC,CASSQDIRSYEQYF,TRBJ2-7,TRBV7-2,-,few
TGCGCCAGCAGCCAGGGACTAGCGGGGTTGGAGACCCAGTACTTC,CASSQGLAGLETQYF,TRBJ2-5,TRBV5-1,TRBD2,many
TGCAGTGCTAAACTCCTCTACGAGCAGTACTTC,CSAKLLYEQYF,TRBJ2-7,TRBV20-1,-,many
TGTGCCAGCAGTGAAGCGTTGGTTAGTTTCACAGATACGCAGTATTTT,CASSEALVSFTDTQYF,TRBJ2-3,TRBV2,-,many
TGTGCCAGCAGTCTAACCGGGCCAACTAGCAATGAGCAGTTCTTC,CASSLTGPTSNEQFF,TRBJ2-1,TRBV6-2/TRBV6-3,-,many
TGTGCCAGCAGTTACTCGTGGCAGTACAGCACAGATACGCAGTATTTT,CASSYSWQYSTDTQYF,TRBJ2-3,TRBV6-5,-,many